The rows below give T cell receptor beta chains drawn from one sample of a study of CD8+ T cells in alopecia areata. TCRdb's table, derived via immunoSEQ multiplex PCR, lists solely in-frame clones and lacks some. The sample yields around 170,000 clones, 40% to 65% seen once. Specimen: CD8+ T cells sorted from blood, collected around week 54, from a patient treated with tofacitinib. These receptors were collected from a human donor with alopecia areata. Each CDR3 is given with its conserved first and last residue. A D gene is named only where the DNA matches it firmly. Clone size, where shown, is once, few, many, or a class for clones that have expanded.

>TRBV10-2|few|TRBJ1-6|TRBD1
TGCGCCAGCAGTGCCCGGGACAGGAATTCACCCCTCCACTTT
CASSARDRNSPLHF
>TRBV11-2|.|TRBJ2-7|.
TGTGCCAGCAGCAGCACTAGGGGGGGATCGATCTACGAGCAGTACTTC
CASSSTRGGSIYEQYF
>TRBV27|.|TRBJ2-1|TRBD1
TGTGCCAGCAGTCCCGGGACAGAGTACAATGAGCAGTTCTTC
CASSPGTEYNEQFF
>TRBV2|once|TRBJ1-5|.
TGTGCCAGCAGTGAAGCGGCTGATAGGGCCAGCAATCAGCCCCAGCATTTT
CASSEAADRASNQPQHF
>TRBV7-9|.|TRBJ1-2|.
TGTGCCAGCAGCCTTGGAGAGCAGGGGCATGGCTACACCTTC
CASSLGEQGHGYTF
>TRBV27|.|TRBJ2-1|.
TGTGCCAGCACCCTTGGTGGGGGCACTGAGCAGTTCTTC
CASTLGGGTEQFF
>TRBV6-1|few|TRBJ2-3|.
TGTGCCAGCAGTGAAGGAGCATTTCCGGAAGATACGCAGTATTTT
CASSEGAFPEDTQYF
>TRBV18|once|TRBJ2-7|.
TGTGCCAGCTCACCACCTTGGGGGAATGGGGCCTACGAGCAGTACTTC
CASSPPWGNGAYEQYF
>TRBV7-9|.|TRBJ1-2|.
TGTGCCAGCAGCCGCACCCTGGGGATTTCGGCTAACTATGGCTACACCTTC
CASSRTLGISANYGYTF
>TRBV6-6|.|TRBJ2-7|.
TGTGCCAGCACCTTGACCGGGGAAAGCTACGAGCAGTACTTC
CASTLTGESYEQYF
>TRBV4-1|.|TRBJ2-5|TRBD1
TGCGCCAGCAGCCATGGGACAGGGGGGGTTCAAGAGACCCAGTACTTC
CASSHGTGGVQETQYF
>TRBV30|few|TRBJ1-6|TRBD1
TGTGCCTGGATCGCGGACAGGGGCTATAATTCACCCCTCCACTTT
CAWIADRGYNSPLHF
>TRBV27|.|TRBJ1-6|TRBD1
TGTGCCAGCAGTTTAGCTGGGACAGGGGTTAGTTATTCACCCCTCCACTTT
CASSLAGTGVSYSPLHF
>TRBV4-2|few|TRBJ2-7|.
TGTGCCAGCAGCCAAGTGTCAGGGGACTCCTACGAGCAGTACTTC
CASSQVSGDSYEQYF
>TRBV7-9|once|TRBJ1-2|.
TGTGCCAGCAGCTTAGAAGGCTATGGCTACACCTTC
CASSLEGYGYTF
>TRBV29-1|.|TRBJ1-2|TRBD1
TGCAGCGTTGAAGGGGACAGGTCTGGTTATGGCTACACCTTC
CSVEGDRSGYGYTF
>TRBV10-3|few|TRBJ2-7|TRBD2
TGTGCCATCGGGGACCGGGGGGCCTACGAGCAGTACTTC
CAIGDRGAYEQYF
>TRBV7-9|.|TRBJ2-3|.
TGTGCCAGCAGCTTAGAACACCCCCGCACAGATACGCAGTATTTT
CASSLEHPRTDTQYF
>TRBV13|.|TRBJ1-1|.
TGTGCCAGCAGCGGCATCAGGGACATGAACACTGAAGCTTTCTTT
CASSGIRDMNTEAFF
>TRBV13|.|TRBJ2-3|TRBD2
TGTGCCAGCAGCTATAGCGGCGGGGGGCCGGGAGATACGCAGTATTTT
CASSYSGGGPGDTQYF
>TRBV7-2|.|TRBJ1-1|.
TGTGCCAGCAGCCCTAGGTGGATGAACACTGAAGCTTTCTTT
CASSPRWMNTEAFF
>TRBV13|.|TRBJ2-3|.
TGTGCCAGCAGCTTAGGGTCAGGGGTAGATACGCAGTATTTT
CASSLGSGVDTQYF
>TRBV6-6|few|TRBJ2-5|.
TGTGCCAGCAGTTACCAGACAGGGAGGCGAGAGACCCAGTACTTC
CASSYQTGRRETQYF